This T cell receptor beta chain emerged from a study of cytomegalovirus exposure and HLA in healthy donors. At the level of the study: The 120 or so validation repertoires were produced on the same platform as the 500 to 800 repertoires of the first cohort. This was reported in a later analysis.

Comments on this clone: Its target is not known.

From the 120-subject validation cohort, which was separate from the approximately 700-subject first cohort, the donors were drawn. The ends lost 8 bases at V and 5 bases at J; junction bases unmatched: 2. This CDR3 has 13 residues. Germline V gene sequence: CDR1 SEHNR, CDR2 FQNEAQ (reference sequence). Profiling relied on immunoSEQ multiplex PCR, and the TCRdb table lists in-frame clones only, not all of them. The profile covers 250,000 to 400,000 clones, with 75% to 90% appearing a single time and over 1% taken by the ten largest. Study results and limitations: In vitro, three CMV-associated chains proved specific for CMV antigens. Most TCR sequences showed up rarely, but some public TCRs showed up in many donors.

The chain is built from TRBV7-9 and TRBJ2-3; 12 nucleotides agree with TRBD2. Sequenced material: PBMCs. The sequence was collected from a woman in her twenties or thirties in good health and CMV-seropositive. The CDR3 loop reads CASPGLAGDTQYF. CDR3 in DNA: TGTGCCAGCCCGGGACTAGCGGGAGATACGCAGTATTTT. Full variable domain (rest looked up from reference TRBV7-9 and TRBJ2-3): DTGVSQNPRHKITKRGQNVTFRCDPISEHNRLYWYRQTLGQGPEFLTYFQNEAQLEKSRLLSDRFSAERPKGSFSTLEIQRTEQGDSAMYLCASPGLAGDTQYFGPGTRLTVL.